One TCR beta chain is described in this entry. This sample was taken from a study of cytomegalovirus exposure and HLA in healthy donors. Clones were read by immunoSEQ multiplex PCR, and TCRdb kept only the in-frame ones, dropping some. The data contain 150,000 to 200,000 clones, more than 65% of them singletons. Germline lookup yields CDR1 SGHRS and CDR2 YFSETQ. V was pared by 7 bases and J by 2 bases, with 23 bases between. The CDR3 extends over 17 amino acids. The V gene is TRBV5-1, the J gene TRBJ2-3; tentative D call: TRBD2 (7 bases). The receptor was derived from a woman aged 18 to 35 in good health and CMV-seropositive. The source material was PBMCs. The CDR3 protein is CASARLGGGFPTDTQYF. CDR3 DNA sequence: TGCGCCAGCGCCCGTTTAGGGGGGGGATTCCCCACAGATACGCAGTATTTT.